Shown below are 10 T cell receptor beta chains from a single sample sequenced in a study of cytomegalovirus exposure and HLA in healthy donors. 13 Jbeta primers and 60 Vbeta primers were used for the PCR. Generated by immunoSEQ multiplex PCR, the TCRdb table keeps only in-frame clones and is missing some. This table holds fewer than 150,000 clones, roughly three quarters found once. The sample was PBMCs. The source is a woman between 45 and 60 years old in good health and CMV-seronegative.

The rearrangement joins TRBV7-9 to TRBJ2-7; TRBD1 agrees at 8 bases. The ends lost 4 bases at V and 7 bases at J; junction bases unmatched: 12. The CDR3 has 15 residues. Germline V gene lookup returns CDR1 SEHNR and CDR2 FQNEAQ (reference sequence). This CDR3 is CASSSGDWTGREQYF. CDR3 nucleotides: TGTGCCAGCAGCTCCGGCGATTGGACAGGGAGGGAGCAGTACTTC.

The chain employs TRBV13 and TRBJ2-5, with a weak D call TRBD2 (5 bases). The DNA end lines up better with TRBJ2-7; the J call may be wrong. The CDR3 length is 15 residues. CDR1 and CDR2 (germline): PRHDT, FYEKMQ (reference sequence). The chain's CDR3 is CASSLGTGLGDEQYF. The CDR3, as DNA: TGTGCCAGCAGCTTAGGAACGGGGTTGGGTGACGAGCAGTACTTC.

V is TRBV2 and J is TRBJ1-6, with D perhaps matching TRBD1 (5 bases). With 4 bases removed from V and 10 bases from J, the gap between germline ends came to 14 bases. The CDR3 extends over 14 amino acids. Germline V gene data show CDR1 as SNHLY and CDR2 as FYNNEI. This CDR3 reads CASSVGRVGSPLHF. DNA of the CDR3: TGTGCCAGCAGTGTTGGCAGGGTGGGGTCACCCCTCCACTTT.

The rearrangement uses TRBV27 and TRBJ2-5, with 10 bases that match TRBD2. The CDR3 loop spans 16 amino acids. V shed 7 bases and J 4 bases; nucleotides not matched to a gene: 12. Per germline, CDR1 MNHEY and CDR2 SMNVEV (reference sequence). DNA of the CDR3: TGTGCCAGCACTTCACGAAGTAGCGGGGGGCGAGAGACCCAGTACTTC. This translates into CASTSRSSGGRETQYF.

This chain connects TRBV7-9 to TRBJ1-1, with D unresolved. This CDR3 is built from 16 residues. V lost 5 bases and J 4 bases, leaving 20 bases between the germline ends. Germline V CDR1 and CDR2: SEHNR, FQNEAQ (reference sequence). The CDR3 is CASSDGRLGTPTEAFF. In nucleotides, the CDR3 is TGTGCCAGCAGCGACGGGAGGCTTGGAACCCCCACTGAAGCTTTCTTT.

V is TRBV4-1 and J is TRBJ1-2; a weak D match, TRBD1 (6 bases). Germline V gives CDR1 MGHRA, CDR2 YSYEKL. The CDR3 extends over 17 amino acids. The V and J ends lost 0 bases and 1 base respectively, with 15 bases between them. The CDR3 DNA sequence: TGCGCCAGCAGCCAAGAATCTGCAGGGGAACTTAACTATGGCTACACCTTC. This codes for CASSQESAGELNYGYTF.

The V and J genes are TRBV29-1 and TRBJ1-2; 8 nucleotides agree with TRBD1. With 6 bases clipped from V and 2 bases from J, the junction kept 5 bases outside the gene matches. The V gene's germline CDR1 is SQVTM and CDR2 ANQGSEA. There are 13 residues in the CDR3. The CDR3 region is CSVGQGPNYGYTF. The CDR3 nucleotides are TGCAGCGTAGGACAGGGACCCAACTATGGCTACACCTTC.

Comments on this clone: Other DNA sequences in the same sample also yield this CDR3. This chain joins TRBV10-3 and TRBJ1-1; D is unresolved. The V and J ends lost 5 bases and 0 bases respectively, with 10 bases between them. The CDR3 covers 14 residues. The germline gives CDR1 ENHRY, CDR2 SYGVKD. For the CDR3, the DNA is TGTGCCATCAGTAGAACAGAAATGAACACTGAAGCTTTCTTT. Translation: CAISRTEMNTEAFF.

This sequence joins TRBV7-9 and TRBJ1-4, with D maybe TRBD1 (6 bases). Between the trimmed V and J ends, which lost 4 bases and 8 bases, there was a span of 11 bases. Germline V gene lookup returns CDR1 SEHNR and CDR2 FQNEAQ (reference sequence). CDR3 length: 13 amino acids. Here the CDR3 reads CASSSPGTEKLFF. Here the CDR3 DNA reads TGTGCCAGCAGCTCGCCCGGGACAGAAAAACTGTTTTTT.

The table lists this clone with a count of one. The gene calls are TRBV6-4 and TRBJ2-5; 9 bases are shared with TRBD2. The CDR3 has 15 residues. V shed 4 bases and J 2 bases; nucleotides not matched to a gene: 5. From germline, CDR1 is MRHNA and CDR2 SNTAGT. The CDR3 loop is CASSAGSGGQETQYF. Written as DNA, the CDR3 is TGTGCCAGCAGTGCGGGGAGCGGGGGGCAAGAGACCCAGTACTTC.